Here is one T cell receptor beta chain with its context. Many counts were recorded for this clonotype. Its antigen is unknown. No base quality information exists; no much larger clone differs at one position. The label giving this sample's time point can be read as: newly diagnosed GD, antithyroid drugs for less than 3 months. For both TCR sequencing and RNA sequencing, RNA was extracted from PBMCs in TRIzol. The diagnosis of Graves' disease followed American Thyroid Association guidelines. Recruitment of patients was carried out at an endocrinology department in Xi'an, China. Each patient gave around 9.2 milliliters of peripheral blood, collected in an EDTA anticoagulant tube. Ficoll Paque Plus density gradient separation was used to isolate PBMCs, and no further T cell sorting was done. An Agilent 2100 Bioanalyzer and agarose gel were used to check RNA quality, while a NanoDrop 2000 measured RNA concentration.

The junction shows trimming of 0 bases on V and 2 bases on J, plus 16 bases between the germline ends. CDR1 and CDR2, per the germline V gene (reference sequence), are DFQATT and SNEGSKA. The CDR3 spans 17 residues, from the cysteine through the phenylalanine. Only CDR3 DNA is held: 51 bases, read in frame from base 1. This specimen belongs to a study of regulatory T cells in long-lasting Graves disease (dated by TCRdb to the early 2020s). For the wider study: Antithyroid drugs had been taken for less than 3 months by newly diagnosed Graves' disease patients. Patients with persistent Graves' disease were compared with patients with newly diagnosed Graves' disease using TCR sequencing and RNA sequencing of peripheral blood. The study was registered as a clinical trial and conducted in China. A total of around 35 samples were covered by TCR sequencing, comprising approximately 13 persistent and about 20 newly diagnosed Graves' disease patients.

The paper's findings and limits, for the study overall: Lower TCR Shannon entropy and fewer highly expanded clones were observed in persistent Graves' disease patients than in newly diagnosed patients, which suggested clonal expansion. The small sample size was acknowledged by the authors as a limitation that may reduce accuracy. Sequencing and analysis were restricted to the TCR beta chain. Because the primary lesion, thyroid tissue, could not be accessed, the study looked at peripheral blood alone. Preferential use of TRBV28, TRBJ1-2 and TRBJ2-5 was observed in persistent disease, whereas TRBV20-1 and TRBJ2-1 were favored in newly diagnosed disease. More public clonotypes were shared among persistent patients (roughly 2,700) than among newly diagnosed patients (roughly 1,000).

The library relied on multiplex PCR. The sequencing machine was an Illumina HiSeq 4000. CDR3 regions were amplified by Arm-PCR with iRepertoire HTBI primers to construct TCR beta libraries. Gel purification was performed on PCR products prior to sequencing. The study's own analysis went as follows. A total of 62 TRBV and about 13 TRBJ segments were identified across samples and were used for gene usage analysis of CDR3 amino acid clonotypes. Filtered high-quality paired reads were merged into contigs using COPE and FqMerger. BLAST was used to align contigs to IMGT TRBV, TRBD and TRBJ reference genes, and CDR3 was defined according to IMGT. Clonotypes above 0.1% frequency were classified as highly expanded clones. Repertoire diversity was measured by Shannon entropy, and V-J evenness by the Gini coefficient. Clonotypes shared by more than one individual were considered public. The public reads were run again by TCRdb, first through fastp at Q25 and then through MiXCR, and only productive beta chains were kept. Rows with a matching CDR3 protein are joined into one entry that keeps the most common DNA and genes. Here the V and J calls rest on TCRdb's processing, not on the authors' analysis. In this sample the table shows roughly 260,000 distinct CDR3 sequences, about 18% of which occur a single time. The top ten constitute 11% to 15% of the sample.

These data also formed part of another study, on T cells in Graves' hyperthyroidism and ophthalmopathy. Looking at the second paper: A patient counted as having stable Graves' hyperthyroidism if no progression to ophthalmopathy occurred over 18 months of follow-up. The hyperthyroidism patients were between 18 and 65 years old and newly diagnosed, with a disease duration of less than 2 months. Exclusion was applied to patients with uncontrolled infections, other autoimmune diseases, pregnancy or lactation. Clinical symptoms, serum thyroxine and TRAb, thyroid ultrasound, and orbital computed tomography formed the basis for the diagnoses. The first round of RT-PCR for the TCR CDR3 was performed with the HTBI primer set and the Qiagen OneStep RT-PCR kit. Blood samples also contained most of the expanded thyroid clonotypes (frequency above 0.001), which suggests that blood repertoires may reflect thyroid immune responses. Ophthalmopathy was separated from stable hyperthyroidism by a 13 V-J signature model, with roughly 88% sensitivity and about 81% specificity obtained in cross-validation and 80%/75% obtained in testing. In validation, progression to ophthalmopathy was predicted by the model with around 70% sensitivity and 72.22% specificity, a median of approximately 6.5 months before onset. A discovery cohort of 95 to 100 patients, 43 with Graves' ophthalmopathy and fewer than 65 with stable Graves' hyperthyroidism, was used to find distinguishing TCR V-J signatures. Whether ophthalmopathy could be predicted prospectively was tested in an independent validation cohort made up of about 20 hyperthyroidism patients plus 17 patients who later progressed to ophthalmopathy. For training and testing, the roughly 97 patients in the discovery cohort were randomly divided in a 7:3 ratio. In six Graves' hyperthyroidism patients, the study also compared T-cell repertoires from thyroid tissue with T-cell repertoires from blood. Once sampling was done, hyperthyroidism patients were given methimazole at a starting dose of 30 mg daily, whereas ophthalmopathy patients were given high-dose intravenous methylprednisolone. Libraries were constructed in a second round of multiplex PCR, after which size selection and purification were performed. The libraries were sequenced on an Illumina HiSeq2000 using paired-end 100 bp reads. Raw data were processed with SOAPnuke, discarding reads with adapters, uncalled bases, mean Phred below 15, or no exact constant-primer or identifier match. COPE v1.2.5 was used to merge high-quality paired reads, and clonotypes were defined as unique nucleotide sequences. Clonotypes were aligned to IMGT TRBV, TRBD and TRBJ reference segments using MiTCR v1.1. The analysis included only V-J combinations with a frequency above 0.0001, which together covered roughly 99% of the repertoires. The TCS score was defined as the ratio of F50 (clonal expansion) to E x V (chaos), calculated using BLOSUM62-based TCRdist between CDR3 peptides within each V-J. Welch's t-statistics and random forest reduced just over 500 V-J features to 10 to 15, which were used in a naive Bayes classifier (R e1071). Sample size was not statistically predetermined, and investigators were not blinded to group allocation. According to the paper, TCR Vbeta CDR3 sequencing was carried out on over 130 peripheral blood samples, which came from more than 40 ophthalmopathy, 75 to 80 hyperthyroidism and some 17 progressor patients.

The V and J segments used are TRBV20-1 and TRBJ1-4; TRBD1 might be the D gene, on 5 matching bases. The input for sequencing was peripheral blood mononuclear cells (PBMCs), taken at new diagnosis, from a patient treated with antithyroid drugs. This clonotype originated in a woman aged 25-40 years with Graves disease. Donor details come from another sample of the same person, matched by shared clones. The nucleotide sequence reads TGCAGTGCTAGAGAGGGGACTCAACTGTCTACTAATGAAAAACTGTTTTTT. It codes for CSAREGTQLSTNEKLFF.